One T cell receptor (beta chain) is described in this entry. What antigen it recognizes has not been identified. The record has no base qualities; no much larger clone is one base away. Enrolling through a virtual design, the prospective study's participants ranged in age from about 18 to 89 years and lived across roughly 24 United States geographic areas. In the prospective study, cohorts were assigned on the basis of participant-reported clinical history obtained from a screening survey and a study questionnaire. Each participant in the prospective study had whole blood, serum and a nasopharyngeal or oropharyngeal swab collected by mobile phlebotomists. Participants in the prospective study had the option to provide additional blood draws and questionnaires over a roughly two-month period. Blood samples from the prospective study were shipped frozen or at room temperature prior to DNA extraction.

The data were taken from a study of blood T cell repertoires in COVID-19 (TCRdb year 2020). Background for the entire study: Recovered participants in ImmuneRACE Cohort 3 were defined by two consecutive negative NP/OP PCR tests, clearance by a healthcare professional, or resolution of symptoms. Samples covering the acute and convalescent phases of COVID-19 were provided by collaborators in the United States, Italy and Spain. The material from the prospective study consisted of cDNA or gDNA derived from T cells, B-cell-depleted T cells, or PBMCs. The dataset comprised deeply sampled blood TCRbeta repertoires from subjects exposed to, actively infected with, or recovered from COVID-19. The repertoires were released in a freely available public database meant as a resource for research on the immune response to SARS-CoV-2. The samples were drawn from two sources: the first 160 participants of the ongoing ImmuneRACE study, and some 1,300 subjects contributed by 6 global collaborators. A de-identified subject ID, COVID-19 status, age in years and sex were almost always included in the sample metadata. Where available, HLA class I and class II types were taken from metadata supplied by the sample provider and were not determined by assay-based typing.

What the research found in general, with its limitations: The quantity of clinical and demographic metadata differed by source and by participant and was supplied without curation.

The CDR3, cysteine through phenylalanine, is 18 amino acids long. Of all the DNA, just the CDR3 is kept, 54 bases in frame from base 1. Relative to germline, V is missing 4 bases and J is missing 5 bases, with 12 bases of the junction outside any gene match. CDR1 is given as MNHNS and CDR2 as SASEGT, both from the germline V gene. The immunoSEQ Assay, a bias-controlled multiplex PCR, was used to amplify TCRbeta CDR3 regions from genomic DNA. The original methods were these. Nucleated cell counts per sample were estimated from amplification of reference gene primers within the assay. To quantify the absolute abundance of each unique TCRbeta CDR3 rearrangement, sequence reads were collapsed and filtered. For each sample, productive Simpson clonality was calculated as the square root of Simpson's diversity index across productive rearrangements. Imported from immuneACCESS, the table was reduced by TCRdb to in-frame sequences with V and J called. These copies leave out some clones; in studies compared against another copy, an unresolved V gene accounts for under half, and the cause of the remainder is not known. D and trimming were read from the DNA, whereas the V and J calls and clone size are those reported in that table. This sample comprises a few hundred thousand clones, approximately 89% of them detected only once. Approximately 1.9% of the sample is in the top ten clones.

Source material: PBMCs or T cells enriched from blood (not recorded which). The chain was built from TRBV6-1 and TRBJ2-2, with 11 bases matching TRBD2. This receptor was identified in a man in his forties in a cohort exposed to, infected with or recovered from COVID-19 (not recorded which). CDR3 reads: CASSGSGLADLGTGELFF. The sequence in DNA is TGTGCCAGCAGTGGCTCGGGACTAGCGGACCTGGGAACCGGGGAGCTGTTTTTT.